Shown below are 11 T cell receptor beta chains from a single sample sequenced in a study of blood T cell repertoires in COVID-19. Sequencing was performed with immunoSEQ multiplex PCR; in TCRdb, only in-frame clones are kept and a portion is missing. Altogether about 80,000 clones are present, approximately 80% being singletons, with the ten largest covering more than 10%. The material sequenced was peripheral blood. The receptors were sampled from a woman aged 35 to 49 with active or convalescent COVID-19.

J is TRBJ2-7 and V is TRBV7-9, with TRBD1 matching over 7 bases. The CDR3 loop spans 14 amino acids. The junction had 6 bases not matched to a gene; V was cut back by 4 bases and J by 3 bases. Looked up from germline, CDR1 is SEHNR and CDR2 is FQNEAQ (reference sequence). CDR3 DNA sequence: TGTGCCAGCAGCTGGCAGGGGGATGTCTACGAGCAGTACTTC. Translating gives CASSWQGDVYEQYF.

DNA for the CDR3: TGTGCCAGCACAGGGGAAGGGTGGTTCACTGAAGCTTTCTTT. Residues: CASTGEGWFTEAFF. The chain combines TRBV6-5 with TRBJ1-1; TRBD1 is a possible D gene (6 bases). This CDR3 is built from 14 residues. Trimming removed 7 bases at V and 4 bases at J, with 16 bases between. The germline gives CDR1 MNHEY, CDR2 SVGAGI.

As regards this clone: It is unclear where the CDR3 begins or ends on the DNA, so no DNA is shown, and the CDR3 is as TCRdb lists it. J is TRBJ1-6 and V is TRBV28; the DNA was not used to check the table's D call, TRBD1. The CDR3 region is 14 residues in length, termini included. In germline, CDR1 is MDHEN, CDR2 SYDVKM. CDR3 loop: CASSFSGQGSPLHF.

V is TRBV18 and J is TRBJ2-7; 8 nucleotides align to TRBD2. Germline V gives CDR1 KGHSH, CDR2 LQKENI. CDR3 length: 19 residues. Germline trimming cut 6 bases from V and 3 bases from J; bases unmatched to any gene: 22. CDR3 in amino acids: CASSPLGAGGQVGYYEQYF. Here the CDR3 DNA reads TGTGCCAGCTCTCCCCTTGGGGCGGGGGGTCAAGTAGGATACTACGAGCAGTACTTC. Filled out from reference TRBV18 and TRBJ2-7, the complete variable domain reads NAGVMQNPRHLVRRRGQEARLRCSPMKGHSHVYWYRQLPEEGLKFMVYLQKENIIDESGMPKERFSAEFPKEGPSILRIQQVVRGDSAAYFCASSPLGAGGQVGYYEQYFGPGTRLTVT.

The V gene is TRBV7-3, the J gene TRBJ2-2; tentatively, D is TRBD2 (6 bases). From germline, CDR1 is SGHTA and CDR2 FQGTGA. CDR3 size: 17 residues. With 5 bases removed from V and 1 base from J, the gap between germline ends came to 17 bases. For the CDR3, the DNA is TGTGCCAGCAGCCCTCGCGGATTGCGGGAGAACACCGGGGAGCTGTTTTTT. It specifies CASSPRGLRENTGELFF.

This clone was counted between two and nine times. This rearrangement joins TRBV5-5 to TRBJ1-2; TRBD1 agrees at 8 bases. CDR1 SGHKS and CDR2 YYEKEE come from the germline V gene (reference sequence). The CDR3 is 14 residues long. With V trimmed by 4 bases and J by 2 bases, 4 bases remained unmatched. CDR3 bases: TGTGCCAGCAGCCCCGACAGGGGAAACTATGGCTACACCTTC. Translating gives CASSPDRGNYGYTF.

This chain connects TRBV7-9 to TRBJ1-4, with 7 bases matching TRBD1. The germline V gene encodes CDR1 SEHNR and CDR2 FQNEAQ (reference sequence). The junction had 0 bases not matched to a gene; V was cut back by 1 base and J by 7 bases. This CDR3 is built from 13 residues. CDR3 sequence reads: CASSLGQGEKLFF. CDR3 coding DNA: TGTGCCAGCAGCTTAGGACAGGGTGAAAAACTGTTTTTT. Based on the CDR3 plus reference TRBV7-9 and TRBJ1-4, the full variable domain is DTGVSQNPRHKITKRGQNVTFRCDPISEHNRLYWYRQTLGQGPEFLTYFQNEAQLEKSRLLSDRFSAERPKGSFSTLEIQRTEQGDSAMYLCASSLGQGEKLFFGSGTQLSVL.

The V and J genes are TRBV7-6 and TRBJ2-1; D might be TRBD2 (6 bases). This CDR3 spans 15 amino acids. V was cut by 0 bases and J by 6 bases, with 12 bases left in between. Germline assignment: CDR1 SGHVS and CDR2 FNYEAQ. The CDR3, as DNA: TGTGCCAGCAGCTTAGCTAGCGGCATACCCAATGAGCAGTTCTTC. This gives the protein CASSLASGIPNEQFF. Full variable domain (outside the CDR3, taken from reference TRBV7-6 and TRBJ2-1): GAGVSQSPRYKVTKRGQDVALRCDPISGHVSLYWYRQALGQGPEFLTYFNYEAQQDKSGLPNDRFSAERPEGSISTLTIQRTEQRDSAMYRCASSLASGIPNEQFFGPGTRLTVL.

The genes are TRBV11-1 and TRBJ1-5, with D perhaps TRBD1 (5 bases). V was clipped by 1 base and J by 5 bases, with 6 bases between them. The CDR3 covers 13 residues. The germline V gene has CDR1 SGHAT and CDR2 FQDESV (reference sequence). Written as DNA, the CDR3 is TGTGCCAGCAGCTTAGAACAGGATCAGCCCCAGCATTTT. Amino acids: CASSLEQDQPQHF.

The chain has TRBV4-3 and TRBJ2-4, with TRBD2 identical over 15 bases. J was trimmed by 8 bases and V by 4 bases; bases with no gene match: 3. The CDR3 is 15 residues long. From germline, CDR1 is LGHNA and CDR2 YSLEER. CDR3 in amino acids: CASSPGLAGGYIQYF. The DNA for the CDR3 is TGCGCCAGCAGCCCGGGACTAGCGGGGGGATACATTCAGTACTTC.

By proportion, this clone is medium-sized. This rearrangement joins TRBV5-1 to TRBJ1-1; tentatively, D is TRBD1 (5 bases). Germline CDR1 reads SGHRS; CDR2 reads YFSETQ. This CDR3 has 13 amino acids. V was trimmed by 1 base and J by 3 bases, leaving 7 bases between them. Here the CDR3 reads CASSLLGDTEAFF. In DNA, the CDR3 is TGCGCCAGCAGCTTGTTAGGGGACACTGAAGCTTTCTTT.